The clone carrying this TCR beta chain came up many times. Its antigen is undetermined. The data were obtained in a study of neurological immune-mediated disorders. About the study: 31 of 34 multiple sclerosis patients had relapsing-remitting disease; 3 had secondary progressive. Regarding the study as a whole: A possible signature appeared as one related-CDR3 cluster, in which phylogenetic grouping placed the repertoires of 18 of 34 multiple sclerosis patients.

Source material was 2 million unsorted PBMCs, stored at -80 °C in RNAlater. Every sequencing run drew on 15-18 subjects and yielded over 200 million TCR-beta sequences. TCRdb called the 5' RACE reads again in MiXCR, with one record for every CDR3 protein. The table records 65,000 to 80,000 distinct CDR3 sequences, approximately 4.6% of them present only once. Trimming left V 1 base short and J 4 bases short, with 10 bases between. CDR3 length: 13 residues. The germline CDR1 and CDR2 sequences are SQVTM and ANQGSEA. The V gene is TRBV29-1, the J gene TRBJ2-5; D is perhaps TRBD2 (6 bases). Sequenced material: PBMCs. The origin of this receptor is a woman in her 70s with multiple sclerosis. CDR3 residues: CSVEVRRGETQYF. CDR3 in DNA: TGCAGCGTTGAAGTACGGCGGGGAGAGACCCAGTACTTC.